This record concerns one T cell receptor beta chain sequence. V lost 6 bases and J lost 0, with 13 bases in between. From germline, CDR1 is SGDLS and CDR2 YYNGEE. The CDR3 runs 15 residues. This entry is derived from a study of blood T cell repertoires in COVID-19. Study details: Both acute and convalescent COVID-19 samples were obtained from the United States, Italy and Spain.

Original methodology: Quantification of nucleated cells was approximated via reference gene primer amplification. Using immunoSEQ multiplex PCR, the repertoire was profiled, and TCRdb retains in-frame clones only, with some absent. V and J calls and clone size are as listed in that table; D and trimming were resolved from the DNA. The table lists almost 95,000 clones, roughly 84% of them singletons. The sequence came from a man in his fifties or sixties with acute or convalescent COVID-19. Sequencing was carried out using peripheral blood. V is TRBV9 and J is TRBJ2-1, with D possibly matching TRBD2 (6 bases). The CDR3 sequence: CASMAGPSSYNEQFF. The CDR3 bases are TGTGCCAGCATGGCGGGACCGAGCTCCTACAATGAGCAGTTCTTC.